Listed here are 23 T cell receptor beta chains from one sample, sequenced in a study of blood T cell repertoires in COVID-19. The data were produced by immunoSEQ multiplex PCR, yet TCRdb's version contains in-frame clones alone and is incomplete. The top ten clones hold 4.3% of a sample with about 400,000 clones, around 89% of them seen once. The sample taken for sequencing was peripheral blood. The receptor source for this set is a woman between 25 and 40 years old with acute or convalescent COVID-19.

The V and J genes are TRBV19 and TRBJ1-5, with D possibly being TRBD1 (5 bases). In germline, CDR1 is LNHDA, CDR2 SQIVND (reference sequence). The CDR3 covers 15 residues. V was shortened by 5 bases and J by 0 bases, with 11 bases between the two germline ends. The CDR3 here is CASSSQDYSNQPQHF. CDR3 DNA: TGTGCCAGTAGTTCACAGGATTATAGCAATCAGCCCCAGCATTTT.

V is TRBV30 and J is TRBJ1-1, with D unclear. With 4 bases removed from V and 3 bases from J, the gap between germline ends came to 12 bases. Germline CDR1 and CDR2: GTSNPN and SVGIG (reference sequence). This CDR3 contains 13 residues. The DNA for the CDR3 is TGTGCCTGGAACGGGCAGGAGGACACTGAAGCTTTCTTT. It is translated as CAWNGQEDTEAFF.

The V gene is TRBV28, the J gene TRBJ2-2; maybe TRBD1 (5 bases). The V gene lost 11 bases and the J gene lost 3 bases, with 13 bases spanning the gap. CDR1 and CDR2 from the germline V gene are MDHEN and SYDVKM. The CDR3 contains 13 residues. Here the CDR3 reads CAASREDTGELFF. The CDR3 nucleotides read TGTGCCGCCTCCAGGGAAGACACCGGGGAGCTGTTTTTT.

The chain is built from TRBV7-2 and TRBJ1-2; D remains unclear. There are 13 residues in the CDR3. Germline lookup yields CDR1 SGHTA and CDR2 FQGNSA. V dropped 2 bases and J dropped 3 bases, with 7 bases sitting between them. CDR3 sequence reads: CASSLRVDYGYTF. CDR3 in DNA: TGTGCCAGCAGCTTACGAGTCGACTATGGCTACACCTTC.

This chain connects TRBV19 to TRBJ2-7; D may be TRBD1 (6 bases). The CDR3 spans 14 residues. V was clipped by 5 bases and J by 3 bases, with 14 bases between them. In germline, CDR1 is LNHDA, CDR2 SQIVND (reference sequence). CDR3 coding DNA: TGTGCCAGTAGTTCAGGGGTGAGGAACTACGAGCAGTACTTC. Amino acids: CASSSGVRNYEQYF. Combining the CDR3 with reference TRBV19 and TRBJ2-7 gives the whole variable domain DGGITQSPKYLFRKEGQNVTLSCEQNLNHDAMYWYRQDPGQGLRLIYYSQIVNDFQKGDIAEGYSVSREKKESFPLTVTSAQKNPTAFYLCASSSGVRNYEQYFGPGTRLTVT.

The chain recombines TRBV9 with TRBJ2-5; TRBD2 agrees at 10 bases. The CDR3 is made up of 16 amino acids. Germline assignment: CDR1 SGDLS and CDR2 YYNGEE. The junction had 6 bases not matched to a gene; V was cut back by 3 bases and J by 1 base. The CDR3, as DNA: TGTGCCAGCAGCGCCTATTCTAGCGGGGGCCAAGAGACCCAGTACTTC. It codes for CASSAYSSGGQETQYF.

V is TRBV6-5 and J is TRBJ1-3; D is ambiguous. The CDR3 is 12 amino acids. The V gene's germline CDR1 is MNHEY and CDR2 SVGAGI. Trimming took off 10 bases at V and 0 bases at J, with 7 bases between the two ends. The chain's CDR3 is CAITASGNTIYF. Written as DNA, the CDR3 is TGTGCCATCACAGCCTCTGGAAACACCATATATTTT.

The chain recombines TRBV23-1 with TRBJ2-7; 8 bases fit TRBD2. TRBV23-1 is treated as an ORF (open reading frame) with a function not yet certain. After removal of 2 bases from V and 4 bases from J, the junction contained 13 bases not matched to a gene. This CDR3 is built from 17 residues. The CDR3 loop reads CASSQELRLAHHYEQYF. CDR3 DNA: TGCGCCAGCAGTCAAGAGTTGAGACTAGCGCATCATTACGAGCAGTACTTC.

This chain joins TRBV7-2 and TRBJ2-3; TRBD2 agrees at 7 bases. With V trimmed by 4 bases and J by 6 bases, 7 bases remained unmatched. The CDR3 covers 14 residues. Looked up from germline, CDR1 is SGHTA and CDR2 is FQGNSA. DNA of the CDR3: TGTGCCAGCAGCTCTCGACTAGCTGGTGATACGCAGTATTTT. Translation: CASSSRLAGDTQYF.

The chain recombines TRBV23-1 with TRBJ2-1, with 7 bases identical to TRBD1. TRBV23-1 counts as an open reading frame of uncertain function. The CDR3 sequence is 20 residues long. Trimming removed 6 bases from V and 8 bases from J; junction bases left unmatched: 28. The CDR3 sequence: CASSPQALVLGSDRWDEQFF. The CDR3 DNA reads TGCGCCAGCAGCCCACAAGCTCTAGTTTTGGGGTCGGACAGGTGGGATGAGCAGTTCTTC.

The V gene is TRBV6-1, the J gene TRBJ2-5; 7 bases line up with TRBD2. CDR3 length: 15 amino acids. Germline CDR1 is MNHNS and CDR2 is SASEGT. Losses at the gene ends were 3 bases for V and 2 bases for J; bases not matched to a gene: 6. The CDR3 is CASSDLADAQETQYF. CDR3 in DNA: TGTGCCAGCAGTGATCTAGCGGACGCTCAAGAGACCCAGTACTTC.

This rearrangement joins TRBV11-2 to TRBJ2-7, with no clear D. CDR1 is SGHAT, CDR2 FQNNGV, per germline. CDR3 length: 18 residues. Trimming stripped 1 base from V and 4 bases from J, with 23 bases between. The CDR3 DNA is TGTGCCAGCAGCTTAGGCCTGATTTTATCAGGTCCACTTTACGAGCAGTACTTC. Protein: CASSLGLILSGPLYEQYF.

CDR3: CASSQVGQGGEKLFF. The CDR3 DNA reads as TGCGCCAGCAGCCAAGTCGGACAGGGTGGGGAAAAACTGTTTTTT. This rearrangement joins TRBV4-1 to TRBJ1-4; the match to TRBD1 covers 8 bases. V lost 1 base, J lost 8 bases, and 6 bases stayed unmatched. Germline V gene lookup returns CDR1 MGHRA and CDR2 YSYEKL. The CDR3 length is 15 residues.

The V gene is TRBV6-4, the J gene TRBJ1-2; TRBD1 matches 7 bases. This CDR3 contains 14 residues. Germline trimming cut 2 bases from V and 2 bases from J; bases unmatched to any gene: 2. Germline-derived CDR1 and CDR2 are MRHNA and SNTAGT. Here the CDR3 reads CASSDGGQNYGYTF. DNA of the CDR3: TGTGCCAGCAGTGACGGGGGACAGAACTATGGCTACACCTTC.

The chain is built from TRBV2 and TRBJ1-4; 7 bases fit TRBD1. The CDR3 totals 14 residues. The V and J ends lost 7 bases and 8 bases, in that order; junction bases with no gene match: 10. The germline V gene encodes CDR1 SNHLY and CDR2 FYNNEI. The DNA of the CDR3 is TGTGCCAGCACCCAGGGGGTAGTGAGAGAAAAACTGTTTTTT. Translated, it gives CASTQGVVREKLFF.

V usage is TRBV28 and J usage is TRBJ1-4, with 10 bases that match TRBD1. Germline V gene lookup returns CDR1 MDHEN and CDR2 SYDVKM. Trimming cost V 4 bases and J 8 bases; bases outside gene matches: 4. The CDR3 has 14 amino acids. CDR3: CASSSTGGPEKLFF. The CDR3 DNA is TGTGCCAGCAGTTCGACAGGGGGCCCCGAAAAACTGTTTTTT.

The chain has TRBV3-1 (or the pseudogene TRBV3-2) and TRBJ2-5; maybe TRBD1 (7 bases). From germline, CDR1 is LGHDT and CDR2 YNNKEL (reference sequence). CDR3 length equals 13 residues. V was cut by 2 bases and J by 6 bases, with 10 bases left in between. As DNA, the CDR3 is TGTGCCAGCAGCCAACCAGGGGGGCAGACCCAGTACTTC. Protein: CASSQPGGQTQYF.

The rearrangement links TRBV28 to TRBJ1-2, with TRBD1 matching 11 bases. The germline V gene has CDR1 MDHEN and CDR2 SYDVKM. Trimming took 4 bases from V and 4 from J; bases not matched to a gene: 20. There are 20 residues in the CDR3. The CDR3 reads CASSYHSRSGTGGSSYGYTF. The CDR3 region has the DNA TGTGCCAGCAGTTACCATTCCCGTTCCGGGACAGGGGGGTCGAGCTATGGCTACACCTTC.

CDR3 nucleotides: TGTGCCAGCAGTTCGTCCGGGACAGGGGGGGATGAGCAGTTCTTC. Protein sequence: CASSSSGTGGDEQFF. V and J are TRBV6-5 and TRBJ2-1; 11 nucleotides agree with TRBD1. The CDR3 has 15 residues. Germline CDR1 is MNHEY and CDR2 is SVGAGI. Unmatched junction bases numbered 7, after V lost 4 bases and J lost 8 bases.

As DNA, the CDR3 is TGCAGCGGTTCCAGGGGCGACACTGAAGCTTTCTTT. Protein: CSGSRGDTEAFF. The V gene is TRBV29-1, the J gene TRBJ1-1, with a weak D call TRBD1 (6 bases). The CDR3 spans 12 residues. Trimming left V 7 bases short and J 3 bases short, with 12 bases between. Germline-derived CDR1 and CDR2 are SQVTM and ANQGSEA.

CDR3 sequence reads: CASSLGTARTYTF. The CDR3, as DNA: TGTGCCAGCAGCCTAGGGACAGCCCGTACTTACACCTTC. The chain links TRBV9 to TRBJ1-2, with 7 nucleotides matching TRBD1. The CDR3 has 13 amino acids. Germline trimming cut 4 bases from V and 11 bases from J; bases unmatched to any gene: 11. Per germline, CDR1 SGDLS and CDR2 YYNGEE.

The chain employs TRBV30 and TRBJ1-2; 8 nucleotides line up with TRBD1. V lost 2 bases and J lost 5; bases outside the gene matches: 4. The CDR3 runs to 13 residues. Germline V gene data show CDR1 as GTSNPN and CDR2 as SVGIG (reference sequence). The CDR3 bases are TGTGCCTGGAGTTCAGGGGGCGGGTATGGCTACACCTTC. As protein: CAWSSGGGYGYTF.

The chain uses TRBV28 and TRBJ1-2; TRBD1 is a possible D gene (6 bases). The germline V and J ends were trimmed by 6 bases and 1 base, with 12 bases remaining between them. This CDR3 comprises 14 residues. Germline CDR1 is MDHEN and CDR2 is SYDVKM. The CDR3, as DNA: TGTGCCAGCAGAGTTGGCAGGGGTAACTATGGCTACACCTTC. Translating it yields CASRVGRGNYGYTF.